Described below is a single TCR beta chain sequence and its context. This specimen belongs to a study of blood T cell repertoires in COVID-19. TCRdb's copy holds only in-frame clones and misses some; the assay was immunoSEQ multiplex PCR. The top ten hold less than 15% of the sample, which has about 30,000 clones, around nine tenths seen once. This CDR3 is built from 15 residues. Trimming removed 4 bases at V and 1 base at J, with 11 bases between. The germline gives CDR1 SGHNT, CDR2 YYREEE (reference sequence). Source material: peripheral blood. The chain couples TRBV5-4 to TRBJ1-4; a weak D match, TRBD1 (5 bases). The TCR originated in a human donor in a cohort sampled during active COVID-19. The donor label of this sample is uncertain. The CDR3 reads CASSPGGGTNEKLFF. CDR3 coding DNA: TGTGCCAGCAGCCCGGGGGGGGGAACTAATGAAAAACTGTTTTTT.